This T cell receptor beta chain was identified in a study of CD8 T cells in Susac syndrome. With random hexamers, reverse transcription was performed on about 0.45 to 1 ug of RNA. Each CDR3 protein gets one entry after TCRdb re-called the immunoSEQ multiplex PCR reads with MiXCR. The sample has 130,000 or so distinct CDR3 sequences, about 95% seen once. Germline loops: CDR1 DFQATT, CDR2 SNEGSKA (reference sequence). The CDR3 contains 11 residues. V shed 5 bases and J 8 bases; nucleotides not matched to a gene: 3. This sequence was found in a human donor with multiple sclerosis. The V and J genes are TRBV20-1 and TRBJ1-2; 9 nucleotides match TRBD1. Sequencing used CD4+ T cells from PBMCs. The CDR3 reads CSARQGEGYTF. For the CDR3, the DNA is TGCAGTGCTCGACAGGGGGAGGGCTACACCTTC.